This T cell receptor (beta chain) was retrieved from a study of molecular identifiers for immune sequencing clone quantification. The CDR3 has 16 residues. V lost 1 base and J 2 bases, leaving 12 bases between the germline ends. CDR1 and CDR2 (germline): LGHNA, YSLEER. TCRdb analysed the PCR reads with MiXCR anew, one entry per CDR3 protein. The data show 460,000 or so distinct CDR3 sequences, about 25% seen once. Worth noting for this clonotype: A much larger clonotype is one base distant, so this may be a read error. In this CDR3 the conserved last residue, phenylalanine or tryptophan, is missing, so a read error is likely.

The TCR was taken from a human donor in good health. Some libraries in this study had Jurkat cell RNA spiked in. This chain joins TRBV4-3 and TRBJ1-5, with D perhaps matching TRBD1 (5 bases). Material for sequencing was naive CD8+ T cells from blood, with Jurkat cell RNA spiked in. Subset specified: FACS-sorted CD8+CD4-CCR7+CD45RA+ naive T cells. The CDR3 bases are TGCGCCAGCAGCCAAGGCTGGCGGGGGGGCAATCAGCCCCAGCATATT. Encoded protein: CASSQGWRGGNQPQHI.